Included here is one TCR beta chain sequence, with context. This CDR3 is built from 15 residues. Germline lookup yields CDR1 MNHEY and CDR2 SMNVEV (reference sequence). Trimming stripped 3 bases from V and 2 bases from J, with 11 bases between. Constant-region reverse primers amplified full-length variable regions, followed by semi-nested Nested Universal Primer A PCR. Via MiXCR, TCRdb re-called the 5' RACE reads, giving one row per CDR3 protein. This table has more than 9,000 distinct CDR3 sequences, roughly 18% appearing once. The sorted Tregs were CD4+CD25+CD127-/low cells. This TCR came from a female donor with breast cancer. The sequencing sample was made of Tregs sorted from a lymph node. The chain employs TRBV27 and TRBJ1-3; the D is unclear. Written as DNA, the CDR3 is TGTGCCAGCAGTTTTGAAGGTTCTGCTGGAAACACCATATATTTT. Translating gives CASSFEGSAGNTIYF.